This entry describes one TCR beta chain. What it binds is unknown. Germline CDR1 and CDR2: MNHNS and SASEGT. Between the trimmed V and J ends, which lost 3 bases and 8 bases, there was a span of 23 bases. The CDR3 runs 16 residues. The assay was immunoSEQ multiplex PCR, and TCRdb's table has in-frame clones only and misses some. The sample records around 130,000 clones, 85% to 95% being singletons. The entry originates in a study of T cell responses to AZD1222 COVID-19 vaccine. Points from the study as a whole: At baseline, just a handful of AZD1222 recipients tested seropositive. There were mostly white British donors and more females than males, and clonal diversity was possibly underestimated. All repertoire sampling was performed exclusively after the peak T cell response. In the spike-specific TCR repertoire, nearly half reportedly target unmutated variant regions.

The sequence came from an adult in good health. J is TRBJ2-7 and V is TRBV6-1; a weak D match, TRBD2 (5 bases). Sequencing was performed on peripheral blood, taken on day 0 of AZD1222 vaccination. This CDR3 is CASSEGRTGVFMKQYF. The CDR3, as DNA: TGTGCCAGCAGTGAGGGAAGGACCGGGGTATTCATGAAGCAGTACTTC.